This entry features one T cell receptor (beta chain) sequence. As yet, its antigen is unknown. TCRdb recomputed calls from the RT-PCR reads with MiXCR, one row per CDR3 protein. This sample carries roughly 780,000 distinct CDR3 sequences, under 20% of them seen once, and the ten largest clones take approximately 10%. This specimen comes from a study of response to subunit inactivated influenza vaccine. Points from the study as a whole: The authors proposed limited new T cell recruitment per seasonal influenza vaccination.

The ends were cut back, 7 bases at V and 10 bases at J, with 19 bases in the middle. Germline V gives CDR1 MDHEN, CDR2 SYDVKM. CDR3 length: 13 amino acids. This specimen was PBMCs from blood, taken roughly 5 days after vaccination. The TCR sequence derives from a man aged 45-60 years who received an inactivated influenza vaccine. The chain employs TRBV28 and TRBJ1-2; tentative D call: TRBD1 (5 bases). The CDR3 bases are TGTGCCAGCATTCGTCCGGGACGCCTCTTCTACACCTTC. Translation gives CASIRPGRLFYTF.